This record concerns one T cell receptor (beta chain) sequence. Its antigen remains unknown. In the PCR, 60 Vbeta and 13 Jbeta primers were used. Clones were read by immunoSEQ multiplex PCR, and TCRdb kept only the in-frame ones, dropping some. The sample lists about 130,000 clones; approximately 79% were seen once. Germline CDR1 reads SGHAT; CDR2 reads FQNNGV. The CDR3 totals 16 residues. The trim removed 3 bases at V and 4 bases at J, leaving 7 bases unmatched. The data derive from a study of cytomegalovirus exposure and HLA in healthy donors. Findings and caveats of the study: In a later analysis, specific HLA alleles were associated with 15,000 to 20,000 TCR beta sequences at a 0.05 false discovery rate.

The chain employs TRBV11-2 and TRBJ2-1; 9 bases map to TRBD1. The material sequenced was PBMCs. The receptor comes from a man between 18 and 29 years old in good health and CMV-seropositive. CDR3 bases: TGTGCCAGCAGCTTCGTGGGGACAGGGCAATACAATGAGCAGTTCTTC. Its translation is CASSFVGTGQYNEQFF.